This T cell receptor (beta chain) was found in a study of T-cell reconstitution after alpha-beta-depleted transplantation in children (TCRdb year 2016). Context from the whole study: Using TCR repertoire profiling, the study quantitatively followed how T-cell immune reconstitution unfolded in children after TCRalphabeta/CD19-depleted allogeneic hematopoietic cell transplantation.

To note about this clonotype: This clone's antigen is unknown. This could be a read error, since a much larger clone is one nucleotide away.

Overall study results and their limits: The high TCRbeta diversity at day 60 in some patients was ascribed to recipient T cells and intrathymic progenitors that had survived conditioning. About two months after transplant, the apparently early recovery of alphabetaT-cell counts reportedly depended on just several hundred clones that had expanded rapidly and came from non-depleted graft cells. Hyperexpanded clone frequencies declined over subsequent months; after one year, T-cell counts and TCRbeta diversity were mostly attributed to newly produced T cells.

The intended sense of this specimen's treatment or condition label: allogeneic hematopoietic cell transplantation with graft depleted of TCRalphabeta T cells and CD19 B cells. Transplant recipients were children who received TCRalphabeta/CD19-depleted allogeneic hematopoietic cell grafts. Library preparation was by PCR. The instrument given in TCRdb is Illumina HiSeq 2500. TCR library preparation used molecular barcoding, with unique molecular identifiers applied to normalize quantification of the TCRbeta repertoire. TCRdb ran its own pipeline on the public reads, namely fastp trimming at Q25 and MiXCR clone calling, and kept in-frame beta chains. Each CDR3 protein appears once, grouped with its most common genes and DNA. A total of around 250,000 distinct CDR3 sequences appear in this sample, more than 20% of them only once. The top ten constitute about 2.6% of the sample. The specimen was PBMCs, collected before TCRalphabeta/CD19-depleted stem cell transplant. This receptor was obtained from a girl aged 2 to 9 with Fanconi anemia, due to receive a stem cell transplant.

The bases read TGCAGCGTTACTCGACAGTACACAGATACGCAGTATTTT. This yields the protein CSVTRQYTDTQYF. Recombination linked TRBV29-1 to TRBJ2-3; D gene: possibly TRBD1, on 5 matching bases. Reading the germline V gene gives CDR1 SQVTM and CDR2 ANQGSEA. Measured from the cysteine to the phenylalanine, the CDR3 is 13 residues long. Just the 39-base CDR3 DNA is kept, in frame starting at base 1. The trim is 5 bases for V and 2 bases for J, with a gap of 11 bases between the germline ends.